These 25 T cell receptor beta chains share one sample of origin, sequenced in a study of response to subunit inactivated influenza vaccine (dated by TCRdb to between 2018 and 2020). The library was generated by RT-PCR. Instrument on record: Illumina HiSeq 2500. The public reads were reanalyzed by TCRdb: fastp trimming at Q25, MiXCR alignment, in-frame beta chains only. Each record represents a unique CDR3 protein, reported with the most common genes and DNA among its rows. Here the sample has approximately 500,000 distinct CDR3 sequences; 12% to 15% occur a single time. The ten largest clones add up to 11% of the sample. The sequences come from PBMCs from blood, collected approximately 12 days after vaccination. The receptors derive from a man between 45 and 60 years old who received an inactivated influenza vaccine. Donor details come from another sample of the same person, matched by shared clones.

There are a few counts of this clonotype. The chain recombines TRBV9 with TRBJ2-7, with D uncertain. The CDR3 loop spans 14 amino acids. Trimming removed 0 bases at V and 4 bases at J, with 11 bases between. The germline gives CDR1 SGDLS, CDR2 YYNGEE. CDR3 bases: TGTGCCAGCAGCGTAGCGGGTAGACCATACGAGCAGTACTTC. It codes for CASSVAGRPYEQYF.

The chain links TRBV6-6 to TRBJ1-5; D call uncertain. Trimming cost V 8 bases and J 0 bases, with 8 bases left between them. This CDR3 has 13 residues. CDR1 and CDR2 (germline): MNHNY, SVGAGI (reference sequence). CDR3 protein: CASRSYSNQPQHF. In nucleotides, the CDR3 is TGTGCCAGCCGCTCCTATAGCAATCAGCCCCAGCATTTT.

In this sample, this clonotype turned up many times. The genes are TRBV5-1 and TRBJ2-2, with 8 nucleotides matching TRBD1. With V trimmed by 4 bases and J by 5 bases, 4 bases remained unmatched. Germline-derived CDR1 and CDR2 are SGHRS and YFSETQ. The CDR3 runs to 14 residues. CDR3 loop: CASSRQGKTGELFF. CDR3 sequence (DNA): TGCGCCAGCAGCCGACAGGGGAAGACCGGGGAGCTGTTTTTT.

In its sample, this clonotype was seen a few times. The chain couples TRBV13 to TRBJ1-5; 10 nucleotides line up with TRBD1. Looked up from germline, CDR1 is PRHDT and CDR2 is FYEKMQ (reference sequence). The CDR3 covers 16 residues. The V segment lost 4 bases and the J segment 4 bases; nucleotides outside the gene matches: 7. In nucleotides, the CDR3 is TGTGCCAGCAGCTCCCGGGGACAGGGGAAAAATCAGCCCCAGCATTTT. This encodes CASSSRGQGKNQPQHF.

To note about this clonotype: The junction departs from germline at one end; a sequencing error may be responsible. V is TRBV18 and J is TRBJ2-5; no clear D gene. Germline V gene data show CDR1 as KGHSH and CDR2 as LQKENI. This CDR3 is built from 13 residues. The CDR3, as DNA: TGTGCCAGCTCGCCACCTCACGCAGGGACCCAGTACTTC. Its translation: CASSPPHAGTQYF.

The chain employs TRBV29-1 and TRBJ1-5, with unresolved D. CDR1 and CDR2 from the germline V gene are SQVTM and ANQGSEA. V lost 3 bases to trimming and J lost 7 bases, with 13 bases between them. The length of the CDR3 is 13 residues. The CDR3 loop reads CSVESTPGQPQHF. CDR3 coding DNA: TGCAGCGTTGAGTCCACCCCGGGGCAGCCCCAGCATTTT.

The chain joins TRBV20-1 to TRBJ2-1; possibly TRBD2 for D (5 bases). Germline V gives CDR1 DFQATT, CDR2 SNEGSKA (reference sequence). V shed 0 bases and J shed 9 bases, with 9 bases lying between them. The CDR3 covers 12 residues. The CDR3 region has the DNA TGCAGTGCTAGAGATCGTCTAGCTGAGCAGTTCTTC. The encoded protein is CSARDRLAEQFF.

This clonotype was seen ten or more times. This sequence joins TRBV6-5 and TRBJ2-1; 9 bases are shared with TRBD2. J was trimmed by 4 bases and V by 4 bases; bases with no gene match: 2. Germline V gives CDR1 MNHEY, CDR2 SVGAGI. This CDR3 has 14 residues. The CDR3 nucleotides read TGTGCCAGCAGTTTTAGCGGGAGTTACAATGAGCAGTTCTTC. This encodes CASSFSGSYNEQFF.

This clonotype showed up many times. V gene TRBV29-1 combines with J gene TRBJ1-1, with 7 bases fitting TRBD1. The CDR3 length is 12 residues. Trimming cost V 6 bases and J 5 bases; bases outside gene matches: 6. CDR1 is SQVTM, CDR2 ANQGSEA, per germline. CDR3 sequence reads: CSVPGQRTEAFF. DNA for the CDR3: TGCAGCGTCCCGGGACAGAGGACTGAAGCTTTCTTT.

V and J are TRBV2 and TRBJ2-3; no clear D gene. V was clipped by 5 bases and J by 0 bases, with 9 bases between them. CDR1 and CDR2 from the germline V gene are SNHLY and FYNNEI. This CDR3 is 14 amino acids long. The chain's CDR3 is CASSYYLSTDTQYF. The CDR3 bases are TGTGCCAGCAGTTACTACCTTAGCACAGATACGCAGTATTTT.

This clonotype was observed at least ten times. The chain carries TRBV20-1 and TRBJ2-3; unclear D gene. This CDR3 is built from 12 residues. V lost 6 bases, J lost 2 bases, and 9 bases lay in between. CDR1 DFQATT and CDR2 SNEGSKA come from the germline V gene (reference sequence). In nucleotides, the CDR3 is TGCAGTGCCCGGCGCATCACAGATACGCAGTATTTT. Protein: CSARRITDTQYF.

This clonotype has only a few counts. The rearrangement uses TRBV10-2 and TRBJ1-1; 10 nucleotides align to TRBD1. CDR1 WSHSY and CDR2 SAAADI come from the germline V gene. Unmatched junction bases numbered 4, after V lost 6 bases and J lost 3 bases. CDR3 length: 14 amino acids. CDR3 DNA: TGCGCCAGCAGAGCCGGGACAGGGGACACTGAAGCTTTCTTT. Its translation is CASRAGTGDTEAFF.

This clonotype was counted only a few times. This chain joins TRBV10-3 and TRBJ1-1; 7 bases are shared with TRBD1. The germline V gene has CDR1 ENHRY and CDR2 SYGVKD. The J segment lost 2 bases and the V segment lost 3 bases, leaving 9 bases of the junction unmatched. The CDR3 is 16 amino acids. DNA for the CDR3: TGTGCCATCAGTGAAACAGGGGCCGCGGGTAACACTGAAGCTTTCTTT. Translated: CAISETGAAGNTEAFF.

In this sample, this clonotype turned up a few times. V and J are TRBV2 and TRBJ2-5, with a tentative D call TRBD1 (5 bases). The ends were cut back, 1 base at V and 5 bases at J, with 11 bases in the middle. This CDR3 spans 14 amino acids. Germline V gene sequence: CDR1 SNHLY, CDR2 FYNNEI. The CDR3 loop is CASSEGGRAETQYF. The CDR3 DNA sequence: TGTGCCAGCAGTGAAGGAGGCAGGGCTGAGACCCAGTACTTC.

Many counts were recorded for this clonotype. This rearrangement joins TRBV20-1 to TRBJ2-7, with unresolved D. The V gene lost 3 bases and the J gene lost 7 bases, with 16 bases spanning the gap. CDR3 length: 13 amino acids. Per germline, CDR1 DFQATT and CDR2 SNEGSKA (reference sequence). The CDR3 sequence is CSASSPRAGEQYF. CDR3 bases: TGCAGTGCTAGCTCACCCCGGGCTGGGGAGCAGTACTTC.

This clonotype has a handful of counts. The chain links TRBV4-3 to TRBJ1-5; tentatively, D is TRBD1 (5 bases). The CDR3 has 14 residues. Per the germline V gene, CDR1 is LGHNA and CDR2 is YSLEER. The germline V and J ends were trimmed by 4 bases and 5 bases, with 12 bases remaining between them. The CDR3 reads CASSPSRGYQPQHF. The CDR3 nucleotides are TGCGCCAGCAGCCCTTCCCGGGGGTATCAGCCCCAGCATTTT.

CDR3 sequence: CAIRNTDTQYF. The CDR3 nucleotides read TGTGCCATCAGAAACACAGATACGCAGTATTTT. The chain couples TRBV10-3 to TRBJ2-3; D uncertain. CDR1 ENHRY and CDR2 SYGVKD come from the germline V gene. The CDR3 is made up of 11 amino acids. V dropped 6 bases and J dropped 2 bases, with 3 bases sitting between them.

This clonotype was observed a few times. V usage is TRBV5-1 and J usage is TRBJ2-7, with TRBD1 matching 9 bases. The CDR3 spans 14 residues. Trimming at V came to 3 bases and at J to 2 bases, leaving 3 bases not matched to a gene. Germline lookup yields CDR1 SGHRS and CDR2 YFSETQ. The CDR3, as DNA: TGCGCCAGCAGCTCCCGGGACAGGGCCTACGAGCAGTACTTC. Translation gives CASSSRDRAYEQYF. Using reference TRBV5-1 and TRBJ2-7 for the parts outside the CDR3, the full variable domain is KAGVTQTPRYLIKTRGQQVTLSCSPISGHRSVSWYQQTPGQGLQFLFEYFSETQRNKGNFPGRFSGRQFSNSRSEMNVSTLELGDSALYLCASSSRDRAYEQYFGPGTRLTVT.

The chain recombines TRBV11-1 with TRBJ2-7, with 7 nucleotides matching TRBD2. V shed 0 bases, J shed 0 bases, and the junction held 5 bases outside the gene matches. Germline CDR1 is SGHAT and CDR2 is FQDESV (reference sequence). The CDR3 covers 16 residues. CDR3 nucleotides: TGTGCCAGCAGCTTAGCGTACAGCGGGACCTCCTACGAGCAGTACTTC. This sequence encodes CASSLAYSGTSYEQYF.

In this sample, this clonotype turned up a few times. This chain uses TRBV6-1 with TRBJ2-7, with 10 bases that match TRBD1. The CDR3 is 15 amino acids. V dropped 6 bases and J dropped 1; count of bases not matched to a gene: 6. Germline V gene data show CDR1 as MNHNS and CDR2 as SASEGT. The CDR3 is CASRSGTGVSYEQYF. As DNA, the CDR3 is TGTGCCAGCAGGAGCGGGACAGGGGTGTCCTACGAGCAGTACTTC.

This clonotype showed up just a few times. The rearrangement joins TRBV7-9 to TRBJ1-1, with 8 nucleotides matching TRBD1. CDR1 SEHNR and CDR2 FQNEAQ come from the germline V gene (reference sequence). The CDR3 totals 14 residues. V lost 4 bases to trimming and J lost 6 bases; unmatched junction nucleotides: 7. CDR3 amino acids: CASSSTDRGPEAFF. In DNA, the CDR3 is TGTGCCAGCAGCTCAACTGACAGGGGCCCTGAAGCTTTCTTT.

A few counts support this clonotype. The chain links TRBV27 to TRBJ2-1; 9 nucleotides align to TRBD1. CDR1 MNHEY and CDR2 SMNVEV come from the germline V gene (reference sequence). V lost 6 bases and J lost 6; bases outside the gene matches: 9. This CDR3 has 15 amino acids. CDR3 residues: CASSWDRDFFNEQFF. In DNA, the CDR3 is TGTGCCAGCAGCTGGGACAGGGATTTTTTCAATGAGCAGTTCTTC.

This clonotype has ten or more counts. The chain links TRBV20-1 to TRBJ1-4, with 12 bases fitting TRBD1. The CDR3 consists of 18 residues. Germline-derived CDR1 and CDR2 are DFQATT and SNEGSKA (reference sequence). The V gene end was trimmed by 0 bases and the J gene end by 8 bases; junction bases not matched to a gene: 13. The CDR3 coding sequence is TGCAGTGCTAGAGATCTGGGACAGGGGGCCACGACCCGCGAAAAACTGTTTTTT. It translates to CSARDLGQGATTREKLFF.

The rearrangement uses TRBV15 and TRBJ2-6; 8 bases align to TRBD1. The CDR3 has 17 residues. The J segment lost 6 bases and the V segment lost 2 bases, leaving 9 bases of the junction unmatched. In germline, CDR1 is LNHNV, CDR2 YYDKDF (reference sequence). The CDR3 loop is CATSRPNTGGTANVLTF. The CDR3, as DNA: TGTGCCACCAGCAGACCCAATACAGGGGGAACGGCCAACGTCCTGACTTTC.

This chain links TRBV20-1 with TRBJ2-1; D tentatively reads TRBD1 or TRBD2 (7 bases each). The V gene lost 4 bases and the J gene lost 4 bases, with 14 bases spanning the gap. The CDR3 length is 14 residues. The germline V gene encodes CDR1 DFQATT and CDR2 SNEGSKA (reference sequence). The chain's CDR3 is CSATTGRDYNEQFF. The CDR3 DNA reads TGCAGTGCTACGACAGGGAGGGATTACAATGAGCAGTTCTTC.